The clone carrying this TCR beta chain was observed at least ten times. This record comes from a study of blood T cell repertoires in COVID-19. Study background: Samples representing acute and convalescent COVID-19 were sourced from the United States, Italy and Spain. Sources were T cells, B-cell-depleted T cells, or PBMCs; the material itself was cDNA or gDNA.

Trimming at V came to 6 bases and at J to 4 bases, leaving 0 bases not matched to a gene. The V gene's germline CDR1 is MNHEY and CDR2 SVGAGI. The CDR3 has 12 amino acids. In the original workflow: Reference gene primer amplification gave estimated nucleated cell counts. The repertoire was sequenced with immunoSEQ multiplex PCR; TCRdb's copy has only in-frame clones and lacks some. The V and J calls and clone size come from that table; D and trimming were worked out from the DNA. The sample has 130,000 to 150,000 clones, almost 90% seen once. This TCR was sampled from a human donor in a cohort sampled during active COVID-19. Sequenced material: peripheral blood. The gene calls are TRBV6-5 and TRBJ2-1; TRBD1 agrees at 7 bases. The CDR3 region has the DNA TGTGCCAGCAGGACAGGGTACAATGAGCAGTTCTTC. Translation gives CASRTGYNEQFF.